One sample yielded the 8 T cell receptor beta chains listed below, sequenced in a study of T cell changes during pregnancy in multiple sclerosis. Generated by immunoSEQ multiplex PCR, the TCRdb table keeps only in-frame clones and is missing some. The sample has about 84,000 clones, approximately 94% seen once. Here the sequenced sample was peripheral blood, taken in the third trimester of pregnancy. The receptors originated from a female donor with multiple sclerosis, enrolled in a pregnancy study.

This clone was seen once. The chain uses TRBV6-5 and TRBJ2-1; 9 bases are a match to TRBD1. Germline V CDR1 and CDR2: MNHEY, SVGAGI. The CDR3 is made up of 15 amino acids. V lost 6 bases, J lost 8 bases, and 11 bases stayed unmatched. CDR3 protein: CASRQTGQGIHEQFF. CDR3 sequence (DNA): TGTGCCAGCAGACAGACGGGACAGGGAATCCATGAGCAGTTCTTC.

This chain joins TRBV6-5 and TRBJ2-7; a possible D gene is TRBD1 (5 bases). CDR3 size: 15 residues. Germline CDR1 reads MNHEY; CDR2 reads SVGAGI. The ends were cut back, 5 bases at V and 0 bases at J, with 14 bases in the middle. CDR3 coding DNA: TGTGCCAGCAGTGGAACAGGTTCCAGCTCCTACGAGCAGTACTTC. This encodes CASSGTGSSSYEQYF.

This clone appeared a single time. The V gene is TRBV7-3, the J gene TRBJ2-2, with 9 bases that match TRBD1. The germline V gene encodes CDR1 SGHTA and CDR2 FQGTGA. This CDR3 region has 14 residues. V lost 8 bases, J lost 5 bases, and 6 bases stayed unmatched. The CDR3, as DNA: TGTGCCAGCCACAGGGGGCGCGGGACCGGGGAGCTGTTTTTT. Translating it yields CASHRGRGTGELFF.

CDR3 nucleotides: TGTGCCAGCTCATCATACCGGGACAGGGAATACTACACCTTC. Protein product: CASSSYRDREYYTF. The gene calls are TRBV18 and TRBJ1-2; the match to TRBD1 covers 9 bases. Per the germline V gene, CDR1 is KGHSH and CDR2 is LQKENI. The CDR3 runs to 14 residues. The ends lost 5 bases at V and 10 bases at J; junction bases unmatched: 11.

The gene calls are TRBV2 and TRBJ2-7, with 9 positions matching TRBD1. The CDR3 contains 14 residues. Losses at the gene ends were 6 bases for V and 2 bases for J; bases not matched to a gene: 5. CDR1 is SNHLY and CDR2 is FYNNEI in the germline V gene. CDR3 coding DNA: TGTGCCAGCAGGATACAGGGGGCTACCTACGAGCAGTACTTC. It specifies CASRIQGATYEQYF.

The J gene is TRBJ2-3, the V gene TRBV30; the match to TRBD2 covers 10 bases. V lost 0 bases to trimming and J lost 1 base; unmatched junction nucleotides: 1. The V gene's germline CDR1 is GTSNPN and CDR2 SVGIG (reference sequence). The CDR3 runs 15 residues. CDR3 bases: TGTGCCTGGAGTGTAGCGGGGGGGGGCACAGATACGCAGTATTTT. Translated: CAWSVAGGGTDTQYF. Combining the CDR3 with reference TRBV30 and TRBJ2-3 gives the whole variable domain SQTIHQWPATLVQPVGSPLSLECTVEGTSNPNLYWYRQAAGRGLQLLFYSVGIGQISSEVPQNLSASRPQDRQFILSSKKLLLSDSGFYLCAWSVAGGGTDTQYFGPGTRLTVL.

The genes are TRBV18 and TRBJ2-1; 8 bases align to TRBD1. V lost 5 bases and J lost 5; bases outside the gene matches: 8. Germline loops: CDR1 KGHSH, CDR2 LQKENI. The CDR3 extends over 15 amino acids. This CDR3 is CASSAGQGADNEQFF. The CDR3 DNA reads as TGTGCCAGCTCAGCAGGACAGGGAGCAGACAATGAGCAGTTCTTC.

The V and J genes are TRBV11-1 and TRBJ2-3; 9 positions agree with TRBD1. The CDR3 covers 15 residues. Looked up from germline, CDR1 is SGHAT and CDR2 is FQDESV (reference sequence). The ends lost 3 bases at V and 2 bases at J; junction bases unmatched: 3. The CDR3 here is CASSLGTGPTDTQYF. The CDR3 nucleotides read TGTGCCAGCAGCTTGGGGACAGGGCCCACAGATACGCAGTATTTT.